These T cell receptor beta chains were read from a single sample in a study of immune characterization of retroperitoneal liposarcoma. Using its own MiXCR run on the PCR reads, TCRdb lists one record per CDR3 protein. The sample lists about 8,200 distinct CDR3 sequences; roughly two fifths were seen once. The sequenced sample was tumor tissue. The receptors were sampled from a male donor with retroperitoneal liposarcoma. CDR3s leave out the opening cysteine and the closing phenylalanine or tryptophan. The D gene is left open where the match is weak. Rows give clone size only sometimes, using once, few, many, or a class for an expanded clone.

size,J,D,V,CDR3
.,TRBJ2-1,TRBD1,TRBV12-3/TRBV12-4,ASGGRQGIREQF
medium-sized,TRBJ2-1,.,TRBV6-1,ASRAYSGLEAKNIQF
medium-sized,.,.,TRBV7-2,ASSLAKESYEQY
.,.,TRBD1,TRBV6-1,ASNLSGQVFEQY
.,TRBJ1-6,.,TRBV27,ASMSWHSPLH
few,TRBJ2-1,.,TRBV6-1,ASRPVRNNEQF
medium-sized,TRBJ2-7,TRBD2,TRBV6-1,ASTETSYPYEQY
.,TRBJ2-1,TRBD2,TRBV6-1,ASSGLADTKRNEHF
few,TRBJ2-2,TRBD2,TRBV12-3/TRBV12-4,ASSSPGGGRELF
few,TRBJ2-3,.,TRBV11-3,ASSSRGGTDTQY
.,.,.,TRBV4-1,ASTQGNEQY
.,.,TRBD2,TRBV7-2,ASSFTSGGTYEQY
few,TRBJ2-5,.,TRBV7-2,ASSLAAGANEQY
.,TRBJ2-1,TRBD2,TRBV6-1,ASSPSRASGRNSEQF
medium-sized,TRBJ2-1,TRBD2,TRBV6-4,APREVAGEPYNEQF
few,TRBJ2-5,TRBD2,TRBV6-1,ASSTTSGNAGTQY
.,TRBJ1-1,.,TRBV12-3/TRBV12-4,ASKGGWQNTEAF
few,TRBJ2-5,.,TRBV6-5,ASSYSIEGETQY
medium-sized,TRBJ2-1,TRBD1,TRBV7-8,ASSALHRGLDYEQF
few,TRBJ2-1,.,TRBV7-2,ASSLETQF
.,TRBJ2-3,.,TRBV6-6,ASSLVMNTDTQY
large,.,TRBD1,TRBV6-1,ASREPGQGVEQY
.,TRBJ2-1,TRBD2,TRBV6-6,ASSYDLRGDEQF
once,.,TRBD2,TRBV24-1,ATSDPGLAGIQETQF
.,TRBJ2-1,.,TRBV6-5,ASSYSGWYEQF
.,TRBJ2-5,TRBD2,TRBV27,ASSLGPGRAGTQY
.,TRBJ2-1,TRBD1,TRBV6-5,ASSYTGTAPNEQF
.,TRBJ2-1,.,TRBV6-8,ASTLLYEQF
few,TRBJ1-2,.,TRBV6-1,ASSTDSTYGYT
.,.,.,TRBV28,ASTEQGGEQY
.,TRBJ2-1,.,TRBV24-1,ATSEVGGGEQF
.,TRBJ2-1,TRBD2,TRBV7-6,ASSFDSGSSFNEQF
.,TRBJ2-3,TRBD2,TRBV6-6,ASIAGGADTQY
few,TRBJ1-1,.,TRBV6-1,ASSEHQGNTEAF
.,TRBJ1-6,.,TRBV27,ASSPLDGRGRPLH
.,TRBJ2-1,TRBD2,TRBV10-2,ASSGPRLAGRNEQF
.,TRBJ2-1,TRBD2,TRBV6-1,ASSESRGTSGGRRF
medium-sized,TRBJ2-1,.,TRBV6-6,ASSYGGDNEQF
few,TRBJ1-1,TRBD1,TRBV6-1,ASSFDRGTEAF
.,TRBJ2-5,.,TRBV27,ASSFSRGMLTQY
few,TRBJ2-1,.,TRBV6-1,ASKVSGGGDEQF
.,TRBJ2-3,.,TRBV6-5,ASSYSGGGDTQY
.,TRBJ2-7,.,TRBV7-8,ASSLAGMSSYEQY
.,TRBJ2-1,.,TRBV11-2,ASSLDYGDRLQETQF
.,TRBJ2-1,.,TRBV10-1,ASSESGGNVNEQF
large,.,TRBD2,TRBV6-1,ASSDPGLAGTYSYNEQY
few,.,.,TRBV7-6,ASSLEVQFAEQY
.,TRBJ2-5,.,TRBV27,ASSSGGAQETQY
.,.,TRBD1,TRBV5-1,ASSLRTGVDEQF
medium-sized,.,TRBD2,TRBV7-2,ASSEGGDYQQY